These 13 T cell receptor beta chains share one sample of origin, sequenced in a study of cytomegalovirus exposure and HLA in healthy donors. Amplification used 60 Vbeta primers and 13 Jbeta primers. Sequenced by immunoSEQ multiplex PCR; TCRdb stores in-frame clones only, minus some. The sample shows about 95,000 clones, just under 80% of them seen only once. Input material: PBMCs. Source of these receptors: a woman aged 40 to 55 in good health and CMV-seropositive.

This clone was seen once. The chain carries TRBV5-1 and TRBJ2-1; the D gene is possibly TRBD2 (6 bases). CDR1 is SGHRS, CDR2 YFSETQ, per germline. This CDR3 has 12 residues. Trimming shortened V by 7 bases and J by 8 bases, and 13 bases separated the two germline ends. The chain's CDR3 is CASGGNLDEQFF. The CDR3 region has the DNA TGCGCCAGCGGCGGGAACCTGGATGAGCAGTTCTTC.

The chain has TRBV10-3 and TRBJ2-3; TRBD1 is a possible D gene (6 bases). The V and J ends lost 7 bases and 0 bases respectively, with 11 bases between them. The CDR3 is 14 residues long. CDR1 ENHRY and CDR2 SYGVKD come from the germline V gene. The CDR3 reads CAIKQGISTDTQYF. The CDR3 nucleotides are TGTGCCATCAAACAGGGCATTAGCACAGATACGCAGTATTTT.

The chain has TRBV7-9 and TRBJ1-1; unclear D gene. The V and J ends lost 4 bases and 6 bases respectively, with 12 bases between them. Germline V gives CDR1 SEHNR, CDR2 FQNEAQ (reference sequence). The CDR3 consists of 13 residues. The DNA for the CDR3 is TGTGCCAGCAGCTCATCCGGGTACCCTGAAGCTTTCTTT. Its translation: CASSSSGYPEAFF.

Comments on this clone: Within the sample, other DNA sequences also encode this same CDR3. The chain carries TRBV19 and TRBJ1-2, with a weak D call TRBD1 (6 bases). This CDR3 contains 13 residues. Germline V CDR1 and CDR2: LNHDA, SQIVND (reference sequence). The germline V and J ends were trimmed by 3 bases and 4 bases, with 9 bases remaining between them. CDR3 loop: CASSMTGGYGYTF. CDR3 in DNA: TGTGCCAGTAGTATGACAGGAGGCTATGGCTACACCTTC.

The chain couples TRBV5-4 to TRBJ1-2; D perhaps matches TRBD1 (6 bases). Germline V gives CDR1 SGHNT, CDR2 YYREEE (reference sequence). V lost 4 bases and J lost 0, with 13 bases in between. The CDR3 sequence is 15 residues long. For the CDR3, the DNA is TGTGCCAGCAGCGTGCCTCAGGGGACTAACTATGGCTACACCTTC. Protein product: CASSVPQGTNYGYTF.

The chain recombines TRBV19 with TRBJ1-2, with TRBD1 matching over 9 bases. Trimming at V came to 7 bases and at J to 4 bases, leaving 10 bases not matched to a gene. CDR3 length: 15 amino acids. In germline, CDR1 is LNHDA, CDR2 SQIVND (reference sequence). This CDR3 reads CASTPTGGAGYGYTF. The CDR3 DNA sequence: TGTGCCAGTACCCCAACAGGGGGCGCAGGCTATGGCTACACCTTC.

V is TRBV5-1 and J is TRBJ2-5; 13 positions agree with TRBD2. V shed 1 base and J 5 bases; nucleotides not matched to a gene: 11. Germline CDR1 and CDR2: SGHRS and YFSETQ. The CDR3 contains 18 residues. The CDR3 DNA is TGCGCCAGCAGCTTGAGTGGTCGACTAGCGGGAGGATTTGAGACCCAGTACTTC. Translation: CASSLSGRLAGGFETQYF.

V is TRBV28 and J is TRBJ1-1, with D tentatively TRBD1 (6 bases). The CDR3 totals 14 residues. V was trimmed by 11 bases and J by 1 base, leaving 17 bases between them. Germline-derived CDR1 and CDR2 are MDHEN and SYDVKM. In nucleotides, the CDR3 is TGTGCCCATATGGGGGGGGCGCGGAACACTGAAGCTTTCTTT. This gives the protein CAHMGGARNTEAFF. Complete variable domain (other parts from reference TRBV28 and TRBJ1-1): DVKVTQSSRYLVKRTGEKVFLECVQDMDHENMFWYRQDPGLGLRLIYFSYDVKMKEKGDIPEGYSVSREKKERFSLILESASTNQTSMYLCAHMGGARNTEAFFGQGTRLTVV.

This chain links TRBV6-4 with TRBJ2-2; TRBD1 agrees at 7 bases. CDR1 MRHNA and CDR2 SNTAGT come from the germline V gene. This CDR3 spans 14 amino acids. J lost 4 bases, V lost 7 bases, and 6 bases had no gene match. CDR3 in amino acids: CASKRDSTTGELFF. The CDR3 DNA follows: TGTGCCAGCAAGAGGGACAGTACCACCGGGGAGCTGTTTTTT.

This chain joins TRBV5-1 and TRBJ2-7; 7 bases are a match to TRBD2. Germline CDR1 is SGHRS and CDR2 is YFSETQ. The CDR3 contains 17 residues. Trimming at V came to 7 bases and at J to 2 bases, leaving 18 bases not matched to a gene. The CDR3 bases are TGCGCCAGCTCCCCCGGGGGAGGGAATTTTGCTACCTACGAGCAGTACTTC. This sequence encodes CASSPGGGNFATYEQYF.

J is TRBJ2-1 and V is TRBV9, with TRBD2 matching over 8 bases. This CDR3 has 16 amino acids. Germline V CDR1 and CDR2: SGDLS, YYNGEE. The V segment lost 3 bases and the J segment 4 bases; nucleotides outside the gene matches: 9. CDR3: CASSGGSGSLYNEQFF. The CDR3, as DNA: TGTGCCAGCAGCGGGGGGAGCGGGAGTTTATACAATGAGCAGTTCTTC.

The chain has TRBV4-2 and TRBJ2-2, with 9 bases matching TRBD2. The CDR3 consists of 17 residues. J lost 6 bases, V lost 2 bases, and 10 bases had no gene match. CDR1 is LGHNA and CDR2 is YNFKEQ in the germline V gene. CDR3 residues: CASSQLLAGDSPGELFF. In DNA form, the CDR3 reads TGTGCCAGCAGCCAATTATTAGCGGGAGATTCTCCCGGGGAGCTGTTTTTT.

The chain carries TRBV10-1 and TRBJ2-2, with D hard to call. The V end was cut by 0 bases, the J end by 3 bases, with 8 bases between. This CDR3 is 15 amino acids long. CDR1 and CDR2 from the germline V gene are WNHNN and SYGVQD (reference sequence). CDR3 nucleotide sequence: TGCGCCAGCAGTGAGTCGAGATTATACACCGGGGAGCTGTTTTTT. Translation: CASSESRLYTGELFF.